Following are 21 T cell receptor beta chains from one sample sequenced in a study of OX40 agonist ivuxolimab in advanced cancers. Sequencing was performed with immunoSEQ multiplex PCR; in TCRdb, only in-frame clones are kept and a portion is missing. The sample holds about 36,000 clones, about 70% seen once. The specimen comprised CD4+ or CD8+ T cells sorted from blood, sampled in a trial of the OX40 agonist ivuxolimab. All receptors come from an adult with an advanced solid tumor such as melanoma, head and neck, liver or kidney cancer.

This clone qualifies as large (0.1 to 1%). J is TRBJ2-7 and V is TRBV2; D is undetermined. CDR1 and CDR2 (germline): SNHLY, FYNNEI. This CDR3 spans 13 amino acids. V gave up 1 base and J gave up 3 bases, with 7 bases separating them. CDR3 protein: CASSEGPHYEQYV. The CDR3 nucleotides are TGTGCCAGCAGTGAAGGGCCTCACTACGAGCAGTACGTC.

V gene TRBV6-1 combines with J gene TRBJ1-1; tentatively, D is TRBD1 (5 bases). In germline, CDR1 is MNHNS, CDR2 SASEGT. Trimming removed 6 bases from V and 4 bases from J, with 15 bases in between. The length of the CDR3 is 14 residues. The DNA for the CDR3 is TGTGCCAGCAGCCTCGAGGGAGGGGTCACTGAAGCTTTCTTT. Encoded protein: CASSLEGGVTEAFF.

This chain links TRBV9 with TRBJ1-1; no definite D call. V was cut by 4 bases and J by 5 bases, with 12 bases left in between. Looked up from germline, CDR1 is SGDLS and CDR2 is YYNGEE. This CDR3 spans 13 amino acids. The CDR3 sequence is CASSIQVGTEAFF. The CDR3 DNA follows: TGTGCCAGCAGCATTCAGGTAGGGACTGAAGCTTTCTTT.

The chain is built from TRBV4-1 and TRBJ1-2; no firm D call. V was cut by 0 bases and J by 6 bases, with 14 bases left in between. CDR3 length: 15 residues. Germline V gene sequence: CDR1 MGHRA, CDR2 YSYEKL. CDR3: CASSQDREGSDGYTF. The CDR3 nucleotides are TGCGCCAGCAGCCAAGATCGGGAGGGCTCGGATGGCTACACCTTC.

The gene calls are TRBV29-1 and TRBJ1-2; D is unresolved. Trimming took off 7 bases at V and 2 bases at J, with 11 bases between the two ends. The CDR3 has 12 residues. Germline V lookup: CDR1 SQVTM, CDR2 ANQGSEA. The CDR3 region is CSAEGQNYGYTF. The CDR3 region has the DNA TGCAGCGCGGAAGGGCAGAACTATGGCTACACCTTC.

The V gene is TRBV18, the J gene TRBJ1-4; D gene ambiguous. In germline, CDR1 is KGHSH, CDR2 LQKENI. The CDR3 is 14 amino acids. The V and J ends lost 4 bases and 0 bases respectively, with 6 bases between them. The chain's CDR3 is CASSQGATNEKLFF. CDR3 DNA: TGTGCCAGCTCACAGGGCGCAACTAATGAAAAACTGTTTTTT.

The chain links TRBV18 to TRBJ2-7; the D is unclear. There are 15 residues in the CDR3. Germline-derived CDR1 and CDR2 are KGHSH and LQKENI. V lost 2 bases and J lost 3, with 14 bases in between. CDR3 bases: TGTGCCAGCTCACCATCTCAGAATTTAATCTACGAGCAGTACTTC. Translated: CASSPSQNLIYEQYF.

This clone was observed once. This chain joins TRBV7-9 and TRBJ2-3; unclear D gene. This CDR3 region has 13 residues. In germline, CDR1 is SEHNR, CDR2 FQNEAQ (reference sequence). The germline V and J ends were trimmed by 2 bases and 1 base, with 4 bases remaining between them. DNA for the CDR3: TGTGCCAGCAGCTTACTTCGCACAGATACGCAGTATTTT. It codes for CASSLLRTDTQYF.

V gene TRBV9 combines with J gene TRBJ2-5, with 9 positions matching TRBD1. Germline V gene data show CDR1 as SGDLS and CDR2 as YYNGEE. J was trimmed by 5 bases and V by 2 bases; bases with no gene match: 7. CDR3 length equals 15 residues. The CDR3 DNA reads as TGTGCCAGCAGCGTCGGGACAGGGTATGGGGAGACCCAGTACTTC. This translates into CASSVGTGYGETQYF. The complete variable domain, with remaining parts taken from reference TRBV9 and TRBJ2-5, reads DSGVTQTPKHLITATGQRVTLRCSPRSGDLSVYWYQQSLDQGLQFLIQYYNGEERAKGNILERFSAQQFPDLHSELNLSSLELGDSALYFCASSVGTGYGETQYFGPGTRLLVL.

The V and J genes are TRBV2 and TRBJ1-2; TRBD1 is a possible D gene (5 bases). V was cut by 11 bases and J by 5 bases, with 15 bases left in between. The CDR3 has 12 amino acids. Per germline, CDR1 SNHLY and CDR2 FYNNEI. DNA of the CDR3: TGTGCCGATGGTGAGGGGCAGTATGGCTACACCTTC. Protein: CADGEGQYGYTF.

V usage is TRBV18 and J usage is TRBJ1-6, with D hard to call. V lost 3 bases and J lost 7, with 13 bases in between. The V gene's germline CDR1 is KGHSH and CDR2 LQKENI. This CDR3 spans 15 amino acids. The CDR3 here is CASSPGGNGNSPLHF. The CDR3 DNA reads as TGTGCCAGCTCACCGGGAGGGAATGGGAATTCACCCCTCCACTTT.

The chain links TRBV5-6 to TRBJ1-5, with TRBD1 as a possible D gene (5 bases). The germline V gene has CDR1 SGHDT and CDR2 YYEEEE. Trimming left V 3 bases short and J 4 bases short, with 14 bases between. This CDR3 comprises 15 residues. CDR3 loop: CASSWGSRLNQPQHF. The CDR3, as DNA: TGTGCCAGCAGCTGGGGCTCGAGACTGAATCAGCCCCAGCATTTT.

This chain joins TRBV6-1 and TRBJ1-2; D gene uncertain. This CDR3 region has 15 residues. CDR1 MNHNS and CDR2 SASEGT come from the germline V gene. Trimming removed 6 bases at V and 2 bases at J, with 16 bases between. The CDR3 region has the DNA TGTGCCAGCAGAGCCCTACTGGGTGGAAACTATGGCTACACCTTC. This codes for CASRALLGGNYGYTF.

The CDR3 DNA is TGTGCCATCAGTACAGGACAGGGTAGCAATCAGCCCCAGCATTTT. This translates into CAISTGQGSNQPQHF. The chain combines TRBV10-3 with TRBJ1-5; 8 bases are a match to TRBD1. The CDR3 has 15 residues. Germline loops: CDR1 ENHRY, CDR2 SYGVKD. Losses at the gene ends were 5 bases for V and 0 bases for J; bases not matched to a gene: 3.

The V gene is TRBV7-9, the J gene TRBJ2-2; D is perhaps TRBD1 or TRBD2 (5 bases each). This CDR3 has 14 residues. Between the trimmed V and J ends, which lost 4 bases and 5 bases, there was a span of 11 bases. Germline CDR1 SEHNR, CDR2 FQNEAQ (reference sequence). CDR3 sequence (DNA): TGTGCCAGCAGCTCGGGGCTAATTACCGGGGAGCTGTTTTTT. This translates into CASSSGLITGELFF.

This clone was detected only a few times. This chain joins TRBV28 and TRBJ2-7; 9 bases line up with TRBD1. The CDR3 runs 15 residues. Germline V gene sequence: CDR1 MDHEN, CDR2 SYDVKM. Trimming removed 7 bases from V and 3 bases from J; junction bases left unmatched: 10. The CDR3 DNA reads TGTGCCAGCACCCCCTCGGGGACAGGGAGCTACGAGCAGTACTTC. This sequence encodes CASTPSGTGSYEQYF.

The CDR3 region has the DNA TGTGCCATCAGTGAAGGCGGGGGGGCAGGAGATACGCAGTATTTT. It yields the protein CAISEGGGAGDTQYF. The gene calls are TRBV10-3 and TRBJ2-3; 9 bases agree with TRBD2. Germline V gives CDR1 ENHRY, CDR2 SYGVKD. The CDR3 contains 15 residues. Trimming cost V 3 bases and J 5 bases; bases outside gene matches: 6.

The rearrangement links TRBV5-1 to TRBJ2-2, with 8 bases that match TRBD2. CDR3 length: 17 amino acids. The V and J ends lost 4 bases and 4 bases, in that order; junction bases with no gene match: 12. Germline lookup yields CDR1 SGHRS and CDR2 YFSETQ. The CDR3, as DNA: TGCGCCAGCAGCCCCTGGGGTAGCGGGGTTGGCACCGGGGAGCTGTTTTTT. Translation: CASSPWGSGVGTGELFF.

The V gene is TRBV7-9, the J gene TRBJ1-4; 10 bases match TRBD1. CDR3 length: 14 residues. The V and J ends lost 5 bases and 6 bases, in that order; junction bases with no gene match: 3. Germline V gives CDR1 SEHNR, CDR2 FQNEAQ (reference sequence). The CDR3, as DNA: TGTGCCAGCAGCCCGGGACAGGGGTATGAAAAACTGTTTTTT. This codes for CASSPGQGYEKLFF. Together with reference TRBV7-9 and TRBJ1-4, the CDR3 gives the full variable domain: DTGVSQNPRHKITKRGQNVTFRCDPISEHNRLYWYRQTLGQGPEFLTYFQNEAQLEKSRLLSDRFSAERPKGSFSTLEIQRTEQGDSAMYLCASSPGQGYEKLFFGSGTQLSVL.

This clone was counted a few times. The rearrangement uses TRBV30 and TRBJ2-3; D is perhaps TRBD2 (6 bases). Germline lookup yields CDR1 GTSNPN and CDR2 SVGIG (reference sequence). This CDR3 region has 15 residues. V lost 7 bases and J 1 base, leaving 18 bases between the germline ends. The CDR3 here is CASPPAGGGTDTQYF. The DNA for the CDR3 is TGTGCCTCACCCCCAGCTGGCGGGGGCACAGATACGCAGTATTTT. Full variable domain (missing parts from reference TRBV30 and TRBJ2-3): SQTIHQWPATLVQPVGSPLSLECTVEGTSNPNLYWYRQAAGRGLQLLFYSVGIGQISSEVPQNLSASRPQDRQFILSSKKLLLSDSGFYLCASPPAGGGTDTQYFGPGTRLTVL.

The chain has TRBV28 and TRBJ2-2, with D possibly being TRBD2 (6 bases). Deletions cut 5 bases from V and 3 bases from J, with 19 bases between. The CDR3 runs 17 residues. Germline loops: CDR1 MDHEN, CDR2 SYDVKM. The chain's CDR3 is CASSIRRAQRYTGELFF. The DNA of the CDR3 is TGTGCCAGCAGTATCCGGAGGGCCCAGCGGTACACCGGGGAGCTGTTTTTT. The full variable domain, in which reference TRBV28 and TRBJ2-2 provide the parts outside the CDR3, is DVKVTQSSRYLVKRTGEKVFLECVQDMDHENMFWYRQDPGLGLRLIYFSYDVKMKEKGDIPEGYSVSREKKERFSLILESASTNQTSMYLCASSIRRAQRYTGELFFGEGSRLTVL.